Each of the 23 T cell receptor beta chains below was sequenced from the same sample in a study of Graves' ophthalmopathy and Graves' hyperthyroidism. Amplified TCR beta CDR3 regions were obtained using RNA transcripts as template. Following a first-round RT-PCR that used HTBI primers, a second-round multiplex PCR was carried out. TCRdb independently ran MiXCR on the multiplex PCR reads; one entry per CDR3 protein. The sample shows about 620,000 distinct CDR3 sequences, 20% to 25% of them seen only once. The sample was peripheral blood. These receptor sequences come from a woman between 18 and 29 years old with stable Graves' hyperthyroidism. Some clones in this sample may be carry-over from other donors' samples.

To note about this clonotype: This could be a read error, since a much larger clone is one nucleotide away. This sequence joins TRBV28 and TRBJ2-5, with 8 bases identical to TRBD1. Germline V CDR1 and CDR2: MDHEN, SYDVKM. CDR3 size: 15 residues. CDR3 region: CAISFGLGTGETQYF. The CDR3 coding sequence is TGTGCCATCAGTTTCGGGCTGGGGACAGGAGAGACCCAGTACTTC. Complete variable domain (other parts from reference TRBV28 and TRBJ2-5): DVKVTQSSRYLVKRTGEKVFLECVQDMDHENMFWYRQDPGLGLRLIYFSYDVKMKEKGDIPEGYSVSREKKERFSLILESASTNQTSMYLCAISFGLGTGETQYFGPGTRLLVL.

This clonotype was observed once. This CDR3 is CASSPPAQRNTEAFF. CDR3 coding DNA: TGTGCCAGCTCACCACCGGCTCAGCGGAACACTGAAGCTTTCTTT. The rearrangement joins TRBV18 to TRBJ1-1; unclear D gene. CDR3 size: 15 residues. Trimming removed 0 bases from V and 1 base from J, with 9 bases in between. Germline V CDR1 and CDR2: KGHSH, LQKENI. Complete variable domain (other parts from reference TRBV18 and TRBJ1-1): NAGVMQNPRHLVRRRGQEARLRCSPMKGHSHVYWYRQLPEEGLKFMVYLQKENIIDESGMPKERFSAEFPKEGPSILRIQQVVRGDSAAYFCASSPPAQRNTEAFFGQGTRLTVV.

This clonotype was found a few times. Written as DNA, the CDR3 is TGTGCCAGCAGTGAAATGAGGGCTGGGAATTCACCCCTCCACTTT. Encoded protein: CASSEMRAGNSPLHF. This chain uses TRBV2 with TRBJ1-6; D not resolved. Germline CDR1 is SNHLY and CDR2 is FYNNEI. V lost 2 bases to trimming and J lost 7 bases, with 12 bases between them. The CDR3 extends over 15 amino acids.

This clonotype was detected many times. As DNA, the CDR3 is TGTGCCAGCAGTAGCTGGGGGTTTGGGGATGGCTACACCTTC. As protein: CASSSWGFGDGYTF. The chain couples TRBV6-1 to TRBJ1-2; perhaps TRBD1 as D (5 bases). Trimming stripped 5 bases from V and 6 bases from J, with 16 bases between. Per the germline V gene, CDR1 is MNHNS and CDR2 is SASEGT. The length of the CDR3 is 14 residues.

This clonotype has a count of ten or more. The V gene is TRBV20-1, the J gene TRBJ2-7; a possible D gene is TRBD1 (6 bases). The V end lost 0 bases, the J end lost 4 bases, and 16 bases lay between the germline ends. CDR1 is DFQATT and CDR2 is SNEGSKA in the germline V gene (reference sequence). This CDR3 spans 15 amino acids. As DNA, the CDR3 is TGCAGTGCTAGAGACCCCTTAACAGGGTATTACGAGCAGTACTTC. This translates into CSARDPLTGYYEQYF.

This clonotype occurred many times. The rearrangement joins TRBV6-5 to TRBJ2-7; the match to TRBD2 covers 7 bases. The germline CDR1 and CDR2 sequences are MNHEY and SVGAGI. V trimming: 3 bases; J trimming: 3 bases; junction bases outside the gene matches: 5. The CDR3 has 14 amino acids. The CDR3 loop is CASSYGGRSYEQYF. DNA of the CDR3: TGTGCCAGCAGTTATGGCGGGAGAAGCTACGAGCAGTACTTC.

This clonotype was seen at least ten times. DNA of the CDR3: TGTGCCAGCAGTCCCTCGAGGCTCTGGGAGACCCAGTACTTC. This gives the protein CASSPSRLWETQYF. The rearrangement links TRBV6-5 to TRBJ2-5; D uncertain. This CDR3 contains 14 residues. CDR1 and CDR2 from the germline V gene are MNHEY and SVGAGI. V was shortened by 5 bases and J by 5 bases, with 15 bases between the two germline ends.

Comments on this clonotype: A read error is possible here, since a much larger clone lies one base away. This CDR3 reads CAISRWPDSYGYTF. The DNA for the CDR3 is TGTGCCATCAGTAGGTGGCCAGACAGCTATGGCTACACCTTC. The chain has TRBV28 and TRBJ1-2; perhaps TRBD1 as D (5 bases). CDR3 length: 14 amino acids. Germline assignment: CDR1 MDHEN and CDR2 SYDVKM.

This clonotype was observed many times. This clone may be a read error of a much larger clone one base away. This sequence joins TRBV6-5 and TRBJ1-1; D gene uncertain. CDR1 is MNHEY, CDR2 SVGAGI, per germline. The germline V and J ends were trimmed by 2 bases and 5 bases, with 3 bases remaining between them. The CDR3 loop spans 11 amino acids. The CDR3 nucleotides are TGTGCCAGCAGTTACCGTACTGAAGCTTTCTTT. It specifies CASSYRTEAFF.

This clonotype was seen ten or more times. The chain carries TRBV12-5 and TRBJ1-1; D remains unclear. CDR1 is LGHNT, CDR2 FRNRAP, per germline. The V end lost 1 base, the J end lost 5 bases, and 11 bases lay between the germline ends. The CDR3 contains 14 residues. The CDR3 sequence: CASGLGWKGTEAFF. The CDR3 DNA follows: TGTGCTAGTGGTTTGGGATGGAAGGGAACTGAAGCTTTCTTT. Based on the CDR3 plus reference TRBV12-5 and TRBJ1-1, the full variable domain is DARVTQTPRHKVTEMGQEVTMRCQPILGHNTVFWYRQTMMQGLELLAYFRNRAPLDDSGMPKDRFSAEMPDATLATLKIQPSEPRDSAVYFCASGLGWKGTEAFFGQGTRLTVV.

This clonotype was found many times. The V call is TRBV12-3 or TRBV12-4, the J call TRBJ1-5, with unresolved D. The CDR3 runs to 13 residues. Trimming left V 6 bases short and J 3 bases short, with 9 bases between. This CDR3 reads CASRNDDNQPQHF. CDR3 nucleotides: TGTGCCAGCAGAAACGACGACAATCAGCCCCAGCATTTT.

This clonotype was observed at least ten times. The chain couples TRBV7-2 to TRBJ1-6, with 7 bases aligning to TRBD1. The CDR3 is 16 residues long. The V gene end was trimmed by 2 bases and the J gene end by 11 bases; junction bases not matched to a gene: 12. Per germline, CDR1 SGHTA and CDR2 FQGNSA. The CDR3 protein is CASSLSSTGRSAPLHF. DNA for the CDR3: TGTGCCAGCAGCTTATCCTCGACAGGGAGAAGTGCACCCCTCCACTTT.

This clonotype was seen ten or more times. The chain carries TRBV6-5 and TRBJ2-7; 7 bases line up with TRBD1. Germline loops: CDR1 MNHEY, CDR2 SVGAGI. J was trimmed by 3 bases and V by 5 bases; bases with no gene match: 7. This CDR3 has 14 amino acids. The CDR3 DNA sequence: TGTGCCAGCAGTCCACAGGGGTCCCTCTACGAGCAGTACTTC. Residues: CASSPQGSLYEQYF.

This clonotype was found many times. The chain is built from TRBV14 and TRBJ1-1, with D unclear. With 1 base removed from V and 5 bases from J, the gap between germline ends came to 11 bases. The V gene's germline CDR1 is SGHDN and CDR2 FVKESK. The CDR3 sequence is 14 residues long. CDR3 sequence reads: CASSQGGIRTEAFF. The CDR3 DNA reads TGTGCCAGCAGCCAAGGAGGAATTCGAACTGAAGCTTTCTTT.

This clonotype occurred many times. The V call is TRBV19, the J call TRBJ2-2, with D perhaps TRBD2 (5 bases). The CDR3 has 14 amino acids. V gave up 3 bases and J gave up 6 bases, with 11 bases separating them. The germline gives CDR1 LNHDA, CDR2 SQIVND (reference sequence). The CDR3 reads CASSIEEVAGELFF. In DNA, the CDR3 is TGTGCCAGTAGTATCGAGGAGGTGGCCGGGGAGCTGTTTTTT. Together with reference TRBV19 and TRBJ2-2, the CDR3 gives the full variable domain: DGGITQSPKYLFRKEGQNVTLSCEQNLNHDAMYWYRQDPGQGLRLIYYSQIVNDFQKGDIAEGYSVSREKKESFPLTVTSAQKNPTAFYLCASSIEEVAGELFFGEGSRLTVL.

This clonotype was seen just once. The CDR3 DNA reads as TGCAGTGCTATCAGCGGGAGGGCGGGGGAGACCCAGTACTTC. Translated, it gives CSAISGRAGETQYF. The V and J genes are TRBV20-1 and TRBJ2-5; 10 bases agree with TRBD2. The V gene end was trimmed by 4 bases and the J gene end by 5 bases; junction bases not matched to a gene: 7. CDR1 is DFQATT and CDR2 is SNEGSKA in the germline V gene (reference sequence). The CDR3 is 14 residues long.

This clonotype was detected many times. The chain combines TRBV6-2 or TRBV6-3 with TRBJ1-1; D unclear. Between the trimmed V and J ends, which lost 2 bases and 1 base, there was a span of 8 bases. This CDR3 is 14 amino acids long. CDR1 MNHEY and CDR2 SVGEGT come from the germline V gene. CDR3 sequence reads: CASSYVAPNTEAFF. The CDR3 bases are TGTGCCAGCAGTTACGTCGCCCCGAACACTGAAGCTTTCTTT.

The table lists this clonotype with many counts. The chain couples TRBV6-5 to TRBJ1-2; 7 bases agree with TRBD1. The CDR3 consists of 13 residues. In germline, CDR1 is MNHEY, CDR2 SVGAGI. Trimming took 2 bases from V and 5 from J; bases not matched to a gene: 2. CDR3 nucleotides: TGTGCCAGCAGTTACGGGACAGAATATGGCTACACCTTC. Its translation: CASSYGTEYGYTF.

There are many counts of this clonotype. The rearrangement uses TRBV4-1 and TRBJ2-7, with D perhaps matching TRBD2 (6 bases). With 1 base removed from V and 0 bases from J, the gap between germline ends came to 10 bases. CDR3 length equals 15 residues. CDR1 and CDR2 (germline): MGHRA, YSYEKL. Here the CDR3 DNA reads TGCGCCAGCAGCCAAGGTGGAGGGCCCTCCTACGAGCAGTACTTC. Its translation: CASSQGGGPSYEQYF.

This clonotype was counted many times. The rearrangement uses TRBV2 and TRBJ1-5; 7 bases agree with TRBD1. CDR1 and CDR2 (germline): SNHLY, FYNNEI. Trimming at V came to 6 bases and at J to 6 bases, leaving 11 bases not matched to a gene. CDR3 length equals 15 residues. The CDR3 here is CASSGDSPQSQPQHF. CDR3 bases: TGTGCCAGCAGCGGGGACAGCCCCCAGAGTCAGCCCCAGCATTTT.

This clonotype was seen ten or more times. The chain joins TRBV28 to TRBJ2-2; the D call may be TRBD1 or TRBD2 (6 bases each). This CDR3 spans 16 amino acids. Trimming took off 6 bases at V and 0 bases at J, with 14 bases between the two ends. The germline gives CDR1 MDHEN, CDR2 SYDVKM. CDR3 sequence reads: CASSPEGGANTGELFF. The CDR3 bases are TGTGCCAGCAGCCCTGAGGGGGGAGCGAACACCGGGGAGCTGTTTTTT.

This clonotype was seen ten or more times. The rearrangement joins TRBV28 to TRBJ1-5, with unresolved D. The CDR3 spans 12 residues. Germline lookup yields CDR1 MDHEN and CDR2 SYDVKM. V shed 3 bases and J shed 11 bases, with 11 bases lying between them. In DNA, the CDR3 is TGTGCCAGCAGTTTGTCCAGGTCGACCCAGCATTTT. Amino acid sequence: CASSLSRSTQHF.

V gene TRBV7-8 combines with J gene TRBJ2-7; 8 bases fit TRBD2. Per germline, CDR1 SGHVS and CDR2 FQNEAQ. The ends lost 2 bases at V and 6 bases at J; junction bases unmatched: 6. The CDR3 contains 14 residues. CDR3 loop: CASSLTPGGAEQYF. The CDR3 DNA reads as TGTGCCAGCAGCTTAACCCCGGGGGGGGCCGAGCAGTACTTC.